Listed here is a single T cell receptor (beta chain). Both 60 Vbeta primers and 13 Jbeta primers went into the PCR. Data came from immunoSEQ multiplex PCR; TCRdb stores just in-frame clones and leaves some out. The table has fewer than 250,000 clones, almost 80% seen once. These data originate in a study of cytomegalovirus exposure and HLA in healthy donors. Sequencing was performed on PBMCs. The sequence was obtained from a woman younger than 35 in good health and CMV-seronegative.

CDR3 nucleotide sequence: TGTGCCAGTAGTATTTTGGACAGGGGCGAGCAGTACTTC. This gives the protein CASSILDRGEQYF. This rearrangement joins TRBV19 to TRBJ2-7; the match to TRBD1 covers 9 bases. V gave up 3 bases and J gave up 6 bases; unmatched junction bases: 3. The CDR3 runs 13 residues. Germline-derived CDR1 and CDR2 are LNHDA and SQIVND (reference sequence).